This T cell receptor beta chain was observed in a study of shared clonotypes between healthy human individuals. Study findings and constraints: Represented diversity (both genetic and exposure-history) was limited by the small number of donors.

It was 200 to 250 ng DNA, some 30,000 T cell genomes, that sorted-subset replicate PCRs used. Profiling relied on immunoSEQ multiplex PCR, and the TCRdb table lists in-frame clones only, not all of them. The table has some 2.1 million clones, 85% to 95% seen once. CD45RO-negative, CCR7-positively selected cells formed the naive CD8 fraction, excluding terminally differentiated effector memory CD45RA+ cells. This CDR3 comprises 15 residues. Trimming took 4 bases from V and 0 from J, leaving 11 bases between them. Germline V gives CDR1 SGHTS, CDR2 YDEGEE. This clone was found once. The antigen is not known.

The material sequenced was naive CD8+ T cells sorted from blood. This clonotype was sampled from a man younger than 35 in good health. The chain combines TRBV5-8 with TRBJ1-5; unclear D gene. For the CDR3, the DNA is TGTGCCAGCAGCCCGGACCTTAATAGCAATCAGCCCCAGCATTTT. Translated, it gives CASSPDLNSNQPQHF. The full variable domain, rest sourced from reference TRBV5-8 and TRBJ1-5, is EAGVTQSPTHLIKTRGQQATLRCSPISGHTSVYWYQQALGLGLQFLLWYDEGEERNRGNFPPRFSGRQFPNYSSELNVNALELEDSALYLCASSPDLNSNQPQHFGDGTRLSIL.